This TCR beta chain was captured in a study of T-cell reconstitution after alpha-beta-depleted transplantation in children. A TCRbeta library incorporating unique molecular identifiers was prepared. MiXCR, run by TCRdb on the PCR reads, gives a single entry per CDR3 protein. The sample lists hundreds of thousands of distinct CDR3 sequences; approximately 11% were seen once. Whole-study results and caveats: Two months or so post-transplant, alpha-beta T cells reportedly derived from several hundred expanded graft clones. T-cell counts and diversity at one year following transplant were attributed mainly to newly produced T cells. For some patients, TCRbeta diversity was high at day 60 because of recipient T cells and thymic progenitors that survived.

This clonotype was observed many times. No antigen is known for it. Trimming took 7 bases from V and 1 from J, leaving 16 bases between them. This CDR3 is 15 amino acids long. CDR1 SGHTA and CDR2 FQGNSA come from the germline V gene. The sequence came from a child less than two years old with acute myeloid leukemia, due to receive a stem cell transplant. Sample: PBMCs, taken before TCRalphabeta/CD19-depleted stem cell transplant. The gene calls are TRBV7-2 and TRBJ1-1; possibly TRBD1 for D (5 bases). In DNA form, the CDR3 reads TGTGCCAGCACCATCCTGGGGGGGTGGAACACTGAAGCTTTCTTT. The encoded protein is CASTILGGWNTEAFF.